The 5 T cell receptor beta chains presented below share a single source sample, sequenced in a study of beta chain features in type 1 diabetes. Whole-study findings and limits: Patients with Type 1 diabetes showed moderately but significantly shorter TCRB CDR3s in all four CD4+ subsets.

Reverse transcribing all isolated RNA meant expressed TCRB transcripts were sequenced. Sequencing used immunoSEQ multiplex PCR; TCRdb keeps in-frame clones, though not all of them. The sample holds 250,000 to 350,000 clones, approximately 15% seen once. Their recognized antigens are unknown. The sequenced sample was naive CD4+ T cells from blood. These receptors all come from a man younger than 40 with type 1 diabetes.

The V call is TRBV7-2, the J call TRBJ1-1; D is possibly TRBD1 (5 bases). This CDR3 spans 12 amino acids. V lost 7 bases and J 4 bases, leaving 10 bases between the germline ends. The germline gives CDR1 SGHTA, CDR2 FQGNSA. CDR3 sequence: CASTREGTEAFF. Here the CDR3 DNA reads TGTGCCAGCACCAGGGAGGGCACTGAAGCTTTCTTT.

This sequence joins TRBV9 and TRBJ2-1; weak D call: TRBD2 (6 bases). V lost 7 bases, J lost 9 bases, and 20 bases lay in between. This CDR3 is 14 amino acids long. The V gene's germline CDR1 is SGDLS and CDR2 YYNGEE. The CDR3: CASAPRLASSEQFF. In nucleotides, the CDR3 is TGTGCCAGCGCCCCGCGGCTAGCGTCGAGTGAGCAGTTCTTC.

The chain couples TRBV30 to TRBJ1-1; 7 nucleotides match TRBD1. Germline values: CDR1 GTSNPN, CDR2 SVGIG (reference sequence). The CDR3 has 13 amino acids. J was trimmed by 4 bases and V by 5 bases; bases with no gene match: 7. As DNA, the CDR3 is TGTGCCTGGGGGGGACAGTTGGGCACTGAAGCTTTCTTT. Translated: CAWGGQLGTEAFF.

The rearrangement uses TRBV10-3 and TRBJ2-7; 7 bases line up with TRBD2. The CDR3 extends over 16 amino acids. V trimming: 3 bases; J trimming: 0 bases; junction bases outside the gene matches: 8. The germline V gene has CDR1 ENHRY and CDR2 SYGVKD. Written as DNA, the CDR3 is TGTGCCATCAGTGACGGGAGGATAACCTCCTCCTACGAGCAGTACTTC. Protein product: CAISDGRITSSYEQYF.

In this sample, this clone turned up a few times. This chain uses TRBV5-4 with TRBJ2-1, with a tentative D call TRBD1 (5 bases). The CDR3 runs to 14 residues. In germline, CDR1 is SGHNT, CDR2 YYREEE (reference sequence). V was pared by 4 bases and J by 7 bases, with 15 bases between. The CDR3 nucleotides read TGTGCCAGCAGCGAAAGTAGGGGATTGAATGAGCAGTTCTTC. Amino acid sequence: CASSESRGLNEQFF.